Below are 16 T cell receptor beta chains sequenced from a single sample in a study of cytomegalovirus exposure and HLA in healthy donors. The study ran its PCR with 60 Vbeta and 13 Jbeta primers. Data came from immunoSEQ multiplex PCR; TCRdb stores just in-frame clones and leaves some out. The sample yields roughly 190,000 clones, about 9% seen once. The specimen sequenced was PBMCs. These TCRs come from a woman in her 30s in good health and CMV-seropositive.

This clone was detected a few times. J is TRBJ1-2 and V is TRBV5-6; 8 nucleotides align to TRBD1. The CDR3 is 16 amino acids. Losses at the gene ends were 5 bases for V and 2 bases for J; bases not matched to a gene: 11. Germline values: CDR1 SGHDT, CDR2 YYEEEE. CDR3 in DNA: TGTGCCAGCAGATCCCGACGACAGGGGATGAACTATGGCTACACCTTC. Encoded protein: CASRSRRQGMNYGYTF.

This clone turned up a few times. V is TRBV4-1 and J is TRBJ2-7; TRBD2 agrees at 8 bases. Trimming removed 1 base from V and 2 bases from J; junction bases left unmatched: 7. Germline CDR1 is MGHRA and CDR2 is YSYEKL. The CDR3 runs to 16 residues. Here the CDR3 reads CASSQGRLAGTYEQYF. The CDR3 DNA reads TGCGCCAGCAGCCAAGGGCGCCTAGCGGGTACCTACGAGCAGTACTTC.

This clone was seen a handful of times. The chain uses TRBV30 and TRBJ2-1, with 8 bases fitting TRBD2. From germline, CDR1 is GTSNPN and CDR2 SVGIG (reference sequence). The CDR3 runs 12 residues. The junction had 2 bases not matched to a gene; V was cut back by 1 base and J by 9 bases. The CDR3 coding sequence is TGTGCCTGGAGTGGGGCGGGGGGTGAGCAGTTCTTC. Its translation is CAWSGAGGEQFF.

A few counts support this clone. The chain recombines TRBV4-2 with TRBJ2-1, with D maybe TRBD2 (5 bases). Germline values: CDR1 LGHNA, CDR2 YNFKEQ. V lost 0 bases, J lost 6 bases, and 15 bases lay in between. The CDR3 length is 16 residues. CDR3 loop: CASSQDGLANVNEQFF. The CDR3 coding sequence is TGTGCCAGCAGCCAAGATGGGCTAGCTAACGTCAATGAGCAGTTCTTC.

The J gene is TRBJ2-7, the V gene TRBV6-6, with 9 bases matching TRBD2. CDR1 is MNHNY and CDR2 is SVGAGI in the germline V gene (reference sequence). The CDR3 is 15 amino acids. V was clipped by 6 bases and J by 3 bases; unmatched bases: 9. CDR3 coding DNA: TGTGCCAGCAGGGACCGACTAGCGGCAGTCTACGAGCAGTACTTC. This translates into CASRDRLAAVYEQYF.

This chain connects TRBV2 to TRBJ2-2; the match to TRBD1 covers 8 bases. Germline lookup yields CDR1 SNHLY and CDR2 FYNNEI. Germline trimming cut 8 bases from V and 5 bases from J; bases unmatched to any gene: 7. CDR3 length: 14 residues. The CDR3 protein is CASGVGQGTGELFF. The CDR3 nucleotides read TGTGCCAGCGGAGTAGGACAGGGAACCGGGGAGCTGTTTTTT.

CDR3 nucleotides: TGTGCCAGCAGCCTAGGAGGGTCCTATGGCGAGCAGTACTTC. Translation gives CASSLGGSYGEQYF. The chain has TRBV5-8 and TRBJ2-7, with D perhaps TRBD2 (6 bases). The CDR3 runs to 14 residues. Germline CDR1 reads SGHTS; CDR2 reads YDEGEE. V was trimmed by 4 bases and J by 6 bases, leaving 17 bases between them.

This clone was detected a few times. The chain has TRBV11-3 and TRBJ2-7, with D unclear. The length of the CDR3 is 13 residues. Germline CDR1 SGHNT, CDR2 YENEEA. V shed 4 bases and J shed 6 bases, with 13 bases lying between them. As DNA, the CDR3 is TGTGCCAGCAGCTGGTCCCCGCTCGGCGAGCAGTACTTC. Protein: CASSWSPLGEQYF.

The J gene is TRBJ2-2, the V gene TRBV27; TRBD2 aligns across 7 bases. Germline V gene lookup returns CDR1 MNHEY and CDR2 SMNVEV (reference sequence). V was clipped by 7 bases and J by 6 bases; unmatched bases: 2. CDR3 size: 12 residues. The CDR3 is CASTRGAGELFF. DNA of the CDR3: TGTGCCAGCACCCGGGGGGCCGGGGAGCTGTTTTTT.

This clone has only a few counts. The chain links TRBV11-2 to TRBJ2-3; weak D call: TRBD1 (5 bases). The V gene lost 5 bases and the J gene lost 13 bases, with 19 bases spanning the gap. This CDR3 comprises 13 residues. CDR1 is SGHAT and CDR2 is FQNNGV in the germline V gene. In nucleotides, the CDR3 is TGTGCCAGCAGCAAAGGGGTACAGCTTGAGGAGTATTTT. Translating it yields CASSKGVQLEEYF.

V and J are TRBV9 and TRBJ2-3, with TRBD2 matching 10 bases. J lost 0 bases, V lost 2 bases, and 15 bases had no gene match. This CDR3 is 20 amino acids long. The germline V gene encodes CDR1 SGDLS and CDR2 YYNGEE. CDR3 loop: CASSVSSGSGGFISTDTQYF. The CDR3 DNA sequence: TGTGCCAGCAGCGTTTCTAGCGGGAGTGGGGGATTTATTAGCACAGATACGCAGTATTTT.

J is TRBJ2-1 and V is TRBV7-2, with D possibly being TRBD2 (6 bases). The germline V and J ends were trimmed by 3 bases and 7 bases, with 10 bases remaining between them. The germline V gene encodes CDR1 SGHTA and CDR2 FQGNSA. The CDR3 totals 13 residues. This chain's CDR3 is CASSFRSGNEQFF. The CDR3 bases are TGTGCCAGCAGCTTCCGGAGCGGGAATGAGCAGTTCTTC.

This clone was counted a few times. V gene TRBV27 combines with J gene TRBJ1-5; TRBD1 matches at 10 bases. CDR1 MNHEY and CDR2 SMNVEV come from the germline V gene (reference sequence). There are 16 residues in the CDR3. V was pared by 0 bases and J by 7 bases, with 6 bases of the junction left unmatched. CDR3 bases: TGTGCCAGCAGTTTATCACGGACAGGGGGAGGGCAGCCCCAGCATTTT. Translated: CASSLSRTGGGQPQHF.

The sample holds a few counts of this clone. This rearrangement joins TRBV5-6 to TRBJ1-1, with D uncertain. The CDR3 consists of 14 residues. Germline loops: CDR1 SGHDT, CDR2 YYEEEE. Between the trimmed V and J ends, which lost 2 bases and 2 bases, there was a span of 10 bases. The CDR3 here is CASSFIQVNTEAFF. In nucleotides, the CDR3 is TGTGCCAGCAGCTTTATCCAGGTAAACACTGAAGCTTTCTTT.

This clone was detected only a few times. The chain carries TRBV9 and TRBJ2-7; 8 bases match TRBD1. Germline trimming cut 0 bases from V and 7 bases from J; bases unmatched to any gene: 12. The CDR3 loop spans 16 amino acids. Germline V gene lookup returns CDR1 SGDLS and CDR2 YYNGEE. CDR3 loop: CASSVVSGQVSGEQYF. Written as DNA, the CDR3 is TGTGCCAGCAGCGTAGTATCGGGACAGGTCTCGGGTGAGCAGTACTTC.

The chain has TRBV7-6 and TRBJ2-7; maybe TRBD2 (6 bases). The germline gives CDR1 SGHVS, CDR2 FNYEAQ. The germline V and J ends were trimmed by 5 bases and 0 bases, with 20 bases remaining between them. The CDR3 is made up of 17 amino acids. CDR3 bases: TGTGCCAGCAGCCTCCGGCCGTCCGCGGAGGGCTCCTACGAGCAGTACTTC. This sequence encodes CASSLRPSAEGSYEQYF.